This paragraph reports one T cell receptor beta chain. Its antigen is currently unknown. The germline gene is not matched at one end of the junction; a read error may be the cause. Total RNA extracted from each sample amounted to at least 5 micrograms. Germline CDR1 and CDR2: DFQATT and SNEGSKA (reference sequence). The CDR3 is 15 amino acids. The data were taken from a study of blood T cells in healthy people across ages. Study-level results: Both higher diversity and more naive CD4+ cells marked long-lived donors when set against aged donors.

A sample-barcoded 5' primer and a J-beta primer mix were used in a second PCR of about 6 to 11 cycles. TCRdb called the 5' RACE reads again in MiXCR, with one record for every CDR3 protein. The data hold hundreds of thousands of distinct CDR3 sequences, with less than 40% observed a single time. J is TRBJ2-1 and V is TRBV20-1; D possibly corresponds to TRBD1 (6 bases). The origin of this receptor is a woman of 80 years or more in good health. The sequencing sample was made of blood. The CDR3 coding sequence is TGCGGTGCCCCCCGTGGGGGACAAGACAACAATGAGCAGTTCTTC. This gives the protein CGAPRGGQDNNEQFF.